These T cell receptor beta chains were read from a single sample in a study of T cell responses to AZD1222 COVID-19 vaccine. Sequencing used immunoSEQ multiplex PCR; TCRdb keeps in-frame clones, though not all of them. The data show approximately 79,000 clones, around 90% seen once. The specimen comprised peripheral blood, sampled on day 0 of AZD1222 vaccination. The receptors shown here come from an adult in good health. The CDR3 runs from the conserved cysteine through the conserved F or W. Fields, in order: J gene, D gene, V gene, CDR3 DNA, CDR3 protein. The D gene is left open where the match is weak.

TRBJ2-7,TRBD1,TRBV4-1,TGCGCCAGCAGCCACCGGGACAGTACCTACGAGCAGTACTTC,CASSHRDSTYEQYF
TRBJ2-1,-,TRBV5-6,TGTGCCAGCAGCTTGGTCCTTAGCTCCTACAATGAGCAGTTCTTC,CASSLVLSSYNEQFF
TRBJ1-1,TRBD1,TRBV5-1,TGCGCCAGCAGCTTGGTGGACAGGGGGCAGCCTGAAGCTTTCTTT,CASSLVDRGQPEAFF
TRBJ1-2,-,TRBV15,TGTGCCACCAGCAGGGGACAACCCAACTATGGCTACACCTTC,CATSRGQPNYGYTF
TRBJ1-1,-,TRBV4-1,TGCGCCAGCAGCCGAGTAGCTATGGCAGGGGAAGCCACTGAAGCTTTCTTT,CASSRVAMAGEATEAFF
TRBJ2-1,TRBD2,TRBV7-9,TGTGCCAGCAGCTCCCCAGCGGGAGGCTACAATGAGCAGTTCTTC,CASSSPAGGYNEQFF
TRBJ1-4,-,TRBV29-1,TGCAGCGGAAAGGAGGGAGGAAGAAATGAAAAACTGTTTTTT,CSGKEGGRNEKLFF
TRBJ2-3,-,TRBV7-9,TGTGCCAGCAGCCCTCGCCAAGCAGGGGATACGCAGTATTTT,CASSPRQAGDTQYF
TRBJ2-7,-,TRBV7-9,TGTGCCAGCAGCATTGGAGTGAACTCCTACGAGCAGTACTTC,CASSIGVNSYEQYF
TRBJ2-7,TRBD1,TRBV4-1,TGCGCCAGCAAAAAGGACAGGTTGCAGTACTTC,CASKKDRLQYF
TRBJ2-1,-,TRBV5-8,TGTGCCAGCAGCTCAAGGGGGAGGAAGCAGGTCGGTGAGCAGTTCTTC,CASSSRGRKQVGEQFF
TRBJ1-4,TRBD1,TRBV28,TGTGCCAGCAGTCCTATAGGGACAGGGGCTAATGAAAAACTGTTTTTT,CASSPIGTGANEKLFF
TRBJ1-2,-,TRBV29-1,TGCAGCGTTGGGGCGGCTGTCTATGGCTACACCTTC,CSVGAAVYGYTF
TRBJ1-3,TRBD1,TRBV29-1,TGCAGCGTTCGAGACAGGGCTGGAAACACCATATATTTT,CSVRDRAGNTIYF
TRBJ1-5,TRBD1,TRBV11-3,TGTGCCAGCAGCCTCCCCTTGGAGGGGGCGCGCTATAATCAGCCCCAGCATTTT,CASSLPLEGARYNQPQHF
TRBJ2-3,TRBD2,TRBV9,TGTGCCAGCAGCGTAGAGGCTAGCGGAGATACGCAGTATTTT,CASSVEASGDTQYF
TRBJ1-2,TRBD1,TRBV7-9,TGTGCCAGCAGCTTGGCGACAGGGGGTGGCTACACCTTC,CASSLATGGGYTF
TRBJ1-2,-,TRBV29-1,TGCAGCGTTGAGCAGGCAGCCTGGGGCTACACCTTC,CSVEQAAWGYTF
TRBJ2-1,-,TRBV5-1,TGCGCCAGCAGCTTCGAGACCACCAATGAGCAGTTCTTC,CASSFETTNEQFF
TRBJ1-5,-,TRBV19,TGTGCCAGTACTAACAGGGGCAATCAGCCCCAGCATTTT,CASTNRGNQPQHF
TRBJ1-4,-,TRBV10-3,TGTGCCATCAGTGACGTAAAAGAAAAACTGTTTTTT,CAISDVKEKLFF
TRBJ2-3,-,TRBV28,TGTGCCAGCAGTGCTACCGCGTGGACACAGTATTTT,CASSATAWTQYF
TRBJ1-5,TRBD1,TRBV10-2,TGCGCCAGCAGTCCGACAGGGGGGAATCAGCCCCAGCATTTT,CASSPTGGNQPQHF
TRBJ1-2,TRBD1,TRBV29-1,TGCAGCGTTGAAGCATCCGGGACAGGGGACTATGGCTACACCTTC,CSVEASGTGDYGYTF
TRBJ1-6,TRBD1,TRBV6-1,TGTGCCAGCAGTGAGGGGACAGGGTGGAATTCACCCCTCCACTTT,CASSEGTGWNSPLHF
TRBJ1-1,-,TRBV27,TGTGCCAGCAGCTCCTGGAACACTGAAGCTTTCTTT,CASSSWNTEAFF
TRBJ1-3,-,TRBV6-5,TGTGCCAGCAGGGACAGTGGAAACACCATATATTTT,CASRDSGNTIYF
TRBJ2-7,-,TRBV6-1,TGTGCCAGCAGTGAAAAGTACTACGAGCAGTACTTC,CASSEKYYEQYF
TRBJ2-7,TRBD2,TRBV7-8,TGTGCCAGCAGCTTAGAGGCTAGCGGGAGAAAGTCCTACGAGCAGTACTTC,CASSLEASGRKSYEQYF
TRBJ1-2,-,TRBV6-6,TGTGCCAGCAGTTACTCGACCGGCTACACCTTC,CASSYSTGYTF
TRBJ2-1,TRBD2,TRBV3-1/TRBV3-2,TGTGCCAGCAGCCAAGAGAGACTAGCGGGAGGTCATGAGCAGTTCTTC,CASSQERLAGGHEQFF
TRBJ2-5,-,TRBV5-1,TGCGCCAGCAGCTTGGATCAAGAGACCCAGTACTTC,CASSLDQETQYF
TRBJ2-3,TRBD2,TRBV27,TGTGCCAGCAGTTTATTAGTGAGTAGCGGGAGAGCAGATACGCAGTATTTT,CASSLLVSSGRADTQYF
TRBJ2-2,-,TRBV28,TGTGCCAGCGGCCGAGTGGGGGATACCGGGGAGCTGTTTTTT,CASGRVGDTGELFF
TRBJ2-3,TRBD1,TRBV6-6,TGTGCCAGCAGGGACAGGGGAGGCACAGATACGCAGTATTTT,CASRDRGGTDTQYF